A selection of T cell receptor beta chains follows, all from one sample in a study of T cell changes during pregnancy in multiple sclerosis. The data were produced by immunoSEQ multiplex PCR, yet TCRdb's version contains in-frame clones alone and is incomplete. The sample has approximately 68,000 clones, around 92% seen once. Sequencing used peripheral blood, obtained in the third trimester of pregnancy. These receptors originate from a female donor in good health, enrolled as a control in a pregnancy study. Both conserved end residues are part of each CDR3. Fields, in order: D gene, clone size, V gene, J gene, CDR3 protein, CDR3 DNA. D genes are given only for firm matches. The listing skips clone size in some rows; elsewhere it reads once, few, many or a size class.

>NA|NA|TRBV6-1|TRBJ2-6
CASSELSGANVLTF
TGTGCCAGCAGTGAACTCTCTGGGGCCAACGTCCTGACTTTC
>NA|NA|TRBV2|TRBJ1-1
CASTGHTEAFF
TGTGCCAGCACGGGACACACAGAAGCTTTCTTT
>NA|NA|TRBV6-4|TRBJ2-3
CASSDSRGSTDTQYF
TGTGCCAGCAGTGACTCAAGGGGGAGCACAGATACGCAGTATTTT
>NA|NA|TRBV9|TRBJ1-3
CASSTQTGSSGNTIYF
TGTGCCAGCAGCACCCAGACAGGCTCCTCTGGAAACACCATATATTTT
>TRBD1|NA|TRBV19|TRBJ1-3
CASSPVRGAGNTIYF
TGTGCCAGTAGCCCGGTCAGGGGGGCTGGAAACACCATATATTTT
>NA|NA|TRBV6-5|TRBJ2-1
CASSYRQSRYNEQFF
TGTGCCAGCAGTTACCGACAGTCGAGATACAATGAGCAGTTCTTC
>TRBD2|NA|TRBV9|TRBJ2-5
CASSVGLAGVETQYF
TGTGCCAGCAGCGTTGGACTAGCGGGAGTAGAGACCCAGTACTTC
>TRBD2|once|TRBV15|TRBJ2-6
CATRGGLTGANVLTF
TGTGCCACCAGGGGGGGGTTAACTGGGGCCAACGTCCTGACTTTC
>NA|NA|TRBV6-6|TRBJ2-7
CASSYSDEQYF
TGTGCCAGCAGTTACTCCGACGAGCAGTACTTC
>TRBD1|once|TRBV4-1|TRBJ2-5
CASSRAPGQGQETQYF
TGCGCCAGCAGCCGTGCACCGGGACAGGGACAAGAGACCCAGTACTTC
>NA|few|TRBV5-8|TRBJ2-7
CASILTGPYEQYF
TGTGCCAGCATCCTAACAGGCCCATACGAGCAGTACTTC
>TRBD1|NA|TRBV2|TRBJ2-1
CASTKIGTGDNEQFF
TGTGCCAGCACCAAAATTGGGACAGGGGACAATGAGCAGTTCTTC
>TRBD1|few|TRBV5-4|TRBJ1-6
CASSSRQGARNSPLHF
TGTGCCAGCAGCTCTAGACAGGGGGCGCGCAATTCACCCCTCCACTTT
>NA|NA|TRBV10-3|TRBJ1-1
CAISEGATNTEAFF
TGTGCCATCAGTGAGGGGGCTACGAACACTGAAGCTTTCTTT
>NA|NA|TRBV27|TRBJ2-7
CASSLSVGGAYEQYF
TGTGCCAGCAGTTTAAGTGTAGGGGGGGCCTACGAGCAGTACTTC
>NA|NA|TRBV28|TRBJ1-1
CASSLGGVVENTEAFF
TGTGCCAGCAGTTTGGGGGGGGTGGTCGAGAACACTGAAGCTTTCTTT
>NA|few|TRBV12-5|TRBJ1-2
CASAPGEHYGYTF
TGTGCTAGTGCCCCAGGGGAGCACTATGGCTACACCTTC
>NA|few|TRBV7-7|TRBJ1-6
CASSLYRATRSPLHF
TGTGCCAGCAGCTTATACAGGGCGACACGGTCACCCCTCCACTTT
>TRBD1|few|TRBV7-2|TRBJ1-2
CASSSGTGDGYTF
TGTGCCAGCAGCTCCGGGACAGGGGACGGCTACACCTTC
>NA|NA|TRBV6-4|TRBJ1-2
CASSDRTRTPLFYTF
TGTGCCAGCAGTGACCGAACCAGGACTCCTTTATTCTACACCTTC
>TRBD1|few|TRBV4-1|TRBJ1-5
CASSHVDRGPNQPQHF
TGCGCCAGCAGCCACGTAGACAGGGGGCCCAATCAGCCCCAGCATTTT
>NA|NA|TRBV11-2|TRBJ2-5
CASSPGSTGSETQYF
TGTGCCAGCAGCCCCGGTTCTACGGGGTCGGAGACCCAGTACTTC
>NA|NA|TRBV5-4|TRBJ2-5
CASNFRGASETQYF
TGTGCCAGCAACTTCCGGGGGGCCTCGGAGACCCAGTACTTC
>TRBD2|once|TRBV11-2|TRBJ2-7
CASSLVSGISLYF
TGTGCCAGCAGCTTAGTTAGCGGGATTTCCCTCTACTTC
>NA|once|TRBV7-2|TRBJ2-1
CASSLATLAGASEQFF
TGTGCCAGCAGCTTAGCGACACTTGCGGGGGCAAGTGAGCAGTTCTTC
>NA|NA|TRBV7-8|TRBJ1-3
CASSPAAGSSGNTIYF
TGTGCCAGCAGCCCAGCTGCGGGGAGCTCTGGAAACACCATATATTTT
>NA|NA|TRBV9|TRBJ1-2
CASSVDSRDYGYTF
TGTGCCAGCAGCGTAGACTCGAGAGATTATGGCTACACCTTC
>NA|NA|TRBV7-2|TRBJ2-5
CASGAVRSTETQYF
TGTGCCAGTGGAGCGGTTAGATCTACAGAGACCCAGTACTTC
>NA|NA|TRBV5-1|TRBJ2-5
CASSGGTRAEAQYF
TGCGCCAGCAGCGGGGGGACCCGCGCCGAGGCCCAGTACTTC
>NA|once|TRBV18|TRBJ1-2
CASSPPSNRVAEGYTF
TGTGCCAGCTCACCACCTTCAAACAGGGTGGCGGAGGGCTACACCTTC
>NA|once|TRBV30|TRBJ1-4
CAWSVGYGALFF
TGTGCCTGGAGTGTGGGGTATGGGGCGCTGTTTTTT
>TRBD2|NA|TRBV15|TRBJ2-7
CATSGGPGLAANYEQYF
TGTGCCACCAGCGGCGGCCCTGGACTAGCCGCGAATTACGAGCAGTACTTC
>NA|NA|TRBV5-1|TRBJ1-2
CASSLESADYGYTF
TGCGCCAGCAGCTTGGAATCAGCGGATTATGGCTACACCTTC
>TRBD1|NA|TRBV30|TRBJ1-1
CAWSGDRGPNVNTEAFF
TGTGCCTGGAGTGGGGACAGGGGTCCTAATGTGAACACTGAAGCTTTCTTT
>NA|NA|TRBV2|TRBJ1-4
CASSSRGGTGEKLFF
TGTGCCAGCAGTTCTCGCGGGGGCACAGGTGAAAAACTGTTTTTT
>NA|NA|TRBV5-1|TRBJ1-1
CASSPARPYTEAFF
TGCGCCAGCAGCCCGGCTAGGCCGTACACTGAAGCTTTCTTT
>TRBD1|NA|TRBV27|TRBJ2-7
CASSPRQGPYEQYF
TGTGCCAGCAGTCCCAGACAGGGTCCCTACGAGCAGTACTTC
>NA|NA|TRBV5-4|TRBJ2-6
CASSSLLGANVLTF
TGTGCCAGCAGCTCTTTACTCGGGGCCAACGTCCTGACTTTC
>NA|once|TRBV28|TRBJ1-5
CASSSPGIRSNQPQHF
TGTGCCAGCAGTTCCCCGGGAATCCGAAGCAATCAGCCCCAGCATTTT
>TRBD1|NA|TRBV19|TRBJ2-7
CASGVVGQGPYEQYF
TGTGCCAGCGGAGTAGTGGGACAGGGGCCCTACGAGCAGTACTTC
>TRBD1|NA|TRBV6-5|TRBJ2-3
CASRDRATDTQYF
TGTGCCAGCCGGGACAGGGCTACAGATACGCAGTATTTT
>NA|once|TRBV2|TRBJ1-1
CASTRDNINTEAFF
TGTGCCAGCACCCGGGACAACATAAACACTGAAGCTTTCTTT
>NA|NA|TRBV5-5|TRBJ2-7
CASSHNSGRGYEQYF
TGTGCCAGCAGCCACAATTCAGGCAGGGGCTACGAGCAGTACTTC
>TRBD1|NA|TRBV29-1|TRBJ2-1
CSAGTGAGNEQFF
TGCAGCGCCGGGACAGGGGCGGGCAATGAGCAGTTCTTC
>NA|NA|TRBV28|TRBJ1-3
CASSPSIRNTIYF
TGTGCCAGCAGCCCCTCCATCAGGAACACCATATATTTT
>NA|NA|TRBV27|TRBJ1-1
CASSQQGIEAFF
TGTGCCAGCAGCCAACAGGGCATTGAAGCTTTCTTT
>NA|NA|TRBV27|TRBJ1-2
CASSSIWGLYGYTF
TGTGCCAGCAGTTCGATATGGGGGCTCTATGGCTACACCTTC
>TRBD1|NA|TRBV19|TRBJ2-5
CASSVGQGETQYF
TGTGCCAGTAGTGTGGGACAGGGGGAGACCCAGTACTTC
>NA|NA|TRBV2|TRBJ1-5
CASSVGSAPQPQHF
TGTGCCAGCAGTGTTGGCAGTGCCCCCCAGCCCCAGCATTTT
>TRBD2|NA|TRBV2|TRBJ2-6
CASSEFRLADPGANVLTF
TGTGCCAGCAGTGAATTTCGACTAGCGGACCCTGGGGCCAACGTCCTGACTTTC
>NA|few|TRBV4-1|TRBJ2-2
CASRQRADTGELFF
TGCGCCAGCAGACAGCGGGCCGACACCGGGGAGCTGTTTTTT
>NA|NA|TRBV15|TRBJ1-2
CATSREGPYGYTF
TGTGCCACCAGCAGAGAGGGGCCCTATGGCTACACCTTC
>NA|NA|TRBV30|TRBJ1-1
CAWGQRNTEAFF
TGTGCCTGGGGACAGCGGAACACTGAAGCTTTCTTT
>NA|NA|TRBV5-1|TRBJ2-7
CASRLSTSYEQYF
TGCGCCAGCCGACTCAGTACCTCCTACGAGCAGTACTTC
>NA|NA|TRBV29-1|TRBJ1-1
CSVDRVNTEAFF
TGCAGCGTTGACAGGGTGAACACTGAAGCTTTCTTT